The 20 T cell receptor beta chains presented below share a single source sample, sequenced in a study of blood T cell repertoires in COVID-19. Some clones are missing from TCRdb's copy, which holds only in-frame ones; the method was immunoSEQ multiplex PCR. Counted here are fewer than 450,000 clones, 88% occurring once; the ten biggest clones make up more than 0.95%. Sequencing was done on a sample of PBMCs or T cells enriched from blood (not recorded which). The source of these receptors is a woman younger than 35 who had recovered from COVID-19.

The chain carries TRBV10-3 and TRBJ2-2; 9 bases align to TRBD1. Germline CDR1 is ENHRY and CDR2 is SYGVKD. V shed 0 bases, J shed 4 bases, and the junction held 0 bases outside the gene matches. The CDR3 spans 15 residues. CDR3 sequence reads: CAISESDRGTGELFF. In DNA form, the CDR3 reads TGTGCCATCAGTGAGTCGGACAGGGGCACCGGGGAGCTGTTTTTT.

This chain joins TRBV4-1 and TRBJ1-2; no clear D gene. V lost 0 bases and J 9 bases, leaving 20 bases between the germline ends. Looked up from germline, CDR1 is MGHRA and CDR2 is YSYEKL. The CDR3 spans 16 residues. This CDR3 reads CASSQEGGIWEQRYTF. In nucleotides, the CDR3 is TGCGCCAGCAGCCAAGAAGGCGGGATATGGGAGCAACGCTACACCTTC.

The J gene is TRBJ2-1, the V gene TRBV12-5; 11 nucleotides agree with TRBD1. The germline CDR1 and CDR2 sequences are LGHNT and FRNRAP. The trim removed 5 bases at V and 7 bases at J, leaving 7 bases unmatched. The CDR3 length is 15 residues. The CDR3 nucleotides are TGTGCTAGTGGTGCTCGGACAGGGGGCGCAAATGAGCAGTTCTTC. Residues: CASGARTGGANEQFF.

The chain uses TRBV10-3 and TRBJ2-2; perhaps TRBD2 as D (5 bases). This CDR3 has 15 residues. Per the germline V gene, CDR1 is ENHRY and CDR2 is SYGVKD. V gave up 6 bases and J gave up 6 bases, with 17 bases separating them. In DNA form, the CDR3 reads TGTGCCATCAGCCCAGCGGATACCCGCTCCGGGGAGCTGTTTTTT. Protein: CAISPADTRSGELFF.

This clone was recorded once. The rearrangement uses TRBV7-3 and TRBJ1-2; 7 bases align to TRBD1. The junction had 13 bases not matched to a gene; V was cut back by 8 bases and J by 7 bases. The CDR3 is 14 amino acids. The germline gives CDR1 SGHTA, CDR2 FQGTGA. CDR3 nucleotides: TGTGCCAGCGGACCGACAGGGAAACATGGTGGCTACACCTTC. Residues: CASGPTGKHGGYTF.

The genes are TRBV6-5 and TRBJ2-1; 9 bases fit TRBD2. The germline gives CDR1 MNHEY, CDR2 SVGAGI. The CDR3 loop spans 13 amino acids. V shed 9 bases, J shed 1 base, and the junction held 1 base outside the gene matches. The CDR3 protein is CASSGGSYNEQFF. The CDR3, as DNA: TGTGCCAGTAGCGGGGGATCCTACAATGAGCAGTTCTTC.

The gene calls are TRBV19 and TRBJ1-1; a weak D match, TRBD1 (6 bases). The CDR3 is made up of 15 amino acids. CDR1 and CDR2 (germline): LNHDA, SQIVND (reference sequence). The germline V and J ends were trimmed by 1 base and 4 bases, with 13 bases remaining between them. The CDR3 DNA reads TGTGCCAGTAGTATAGCAGGAGGGGGGGGCACTGAAGCTTTCTTT. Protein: CASSIAGGGGTEAFF. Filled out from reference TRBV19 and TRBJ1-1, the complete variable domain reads DGGITQSPKYLFRKEGQNVTLSCEQNLNHDAMYWYRQDPGQGLRLIYYSQIVNDFQKGDIAEGYSVSREKKESFPLTVTSAQKNPTAFYLCASSIAGGGGTEAFFGQGTRLTVV.

The CDR3 region is CASSLPAYTGGANTEAFF. The CDR3 region has the DNA TGTGCCAGCAGTTTACCAGCTTATACAGGGGGAGCAAACACTGAAGCTTTCTTT. The V and J genes are TRBV28 and TRBJ1-1; 8 nucleotides align to TRBD1. This CDR3 is 18 amino acids long. CDR1 and CDR2 (germline): MDHEN, SYDVKM. The trim removed 2 bases at V and 2 bases at J, leaving 13 bases unmatched.

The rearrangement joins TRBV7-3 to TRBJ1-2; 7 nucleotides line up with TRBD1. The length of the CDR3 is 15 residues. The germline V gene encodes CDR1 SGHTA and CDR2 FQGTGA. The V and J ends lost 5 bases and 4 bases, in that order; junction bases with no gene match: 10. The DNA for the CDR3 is TGTGCCAGCAGCGCGCTCCAGGGGGGTGGCTATGGCTACACCTTC. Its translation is CASSALQGGGYGYTF.

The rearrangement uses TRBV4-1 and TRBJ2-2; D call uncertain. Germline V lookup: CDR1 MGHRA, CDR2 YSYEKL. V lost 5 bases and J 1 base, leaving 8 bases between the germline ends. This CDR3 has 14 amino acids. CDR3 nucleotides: TGCGCCAGCAGCGTCGTACTGAACACCGGGGAGCTGTTTTTT. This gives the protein CASSVVLNTGELFF.

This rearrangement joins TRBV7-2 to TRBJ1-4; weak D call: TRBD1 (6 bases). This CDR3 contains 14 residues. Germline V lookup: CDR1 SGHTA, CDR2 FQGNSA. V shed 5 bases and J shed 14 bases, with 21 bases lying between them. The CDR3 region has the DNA TGTGCCAGCAGCCCGATGGGGCAGGGGAAGGTTCTGTTTTTT. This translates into CASSPMGQGKVLFF.

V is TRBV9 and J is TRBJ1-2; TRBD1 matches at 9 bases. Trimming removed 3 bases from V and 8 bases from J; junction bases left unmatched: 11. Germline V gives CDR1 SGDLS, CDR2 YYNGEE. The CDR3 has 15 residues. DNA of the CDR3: TGTGCCAGCAGCGGGGACAGGGACCTTTTCGGCGGCTACACCTTC. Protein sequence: CASSGDRDLFGGYTF.

The CDR3, as DNA: TGTGCCAGCAGCCAATTTGGGACTAGCGGGTCATTAGCCAAAAACATTCAGTACTTC. Amino acids: CASSQFGTSGSLAKNIQYF. V and J are TRBV3-1 (or the pseudogene TRBV3-2) and TRBJ2-4; 12 nucleotides match TRBD2. The CDR3 consists of 19 residues. Germline-derived CDR1 and CDR2 are LGHDT and YNNKEL (reference sequence). J gave up 0 bases and V 2 bases, and 8 bases lay outside the gene matches.

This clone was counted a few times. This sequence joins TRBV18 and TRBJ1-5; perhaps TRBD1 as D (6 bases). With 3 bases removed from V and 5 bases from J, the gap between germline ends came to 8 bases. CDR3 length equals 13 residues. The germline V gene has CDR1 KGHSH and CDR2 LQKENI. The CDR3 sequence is CASSPKGDQPQHF. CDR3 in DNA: TGTGCCAGCTCACCCAAGGGGGATCAGCCCCAGCATTTT. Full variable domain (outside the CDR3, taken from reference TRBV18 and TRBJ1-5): NAGVMQNPRHLVRRRGQEARLRCSPMKGHSHVYWYRQLPEEGLKFMVYLQKENIIDESGMPKERFSAEFPKEGPSILRIQQVVRGDSAAYFCASSPKGDQPQHFGDGTRLSIL.

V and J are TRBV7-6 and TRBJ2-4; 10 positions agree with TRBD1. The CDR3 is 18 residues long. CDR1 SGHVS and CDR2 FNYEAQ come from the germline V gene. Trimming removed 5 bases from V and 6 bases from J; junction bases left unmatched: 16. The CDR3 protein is CASSLWGGQGVFRNIQYF. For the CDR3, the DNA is TGTGCCAGCAGCCTATGGGGTGGACAGGGGGTTTTTAGAAACATTCAGTACTTC.

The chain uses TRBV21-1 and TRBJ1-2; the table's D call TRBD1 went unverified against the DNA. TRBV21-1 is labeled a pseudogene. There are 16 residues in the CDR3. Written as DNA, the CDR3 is TGTGCCAGTCTCCCCTTTTTCAGGGGCACAACCTATGGCTACACCTTC. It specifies CASLPFFRGTTYGYTF.

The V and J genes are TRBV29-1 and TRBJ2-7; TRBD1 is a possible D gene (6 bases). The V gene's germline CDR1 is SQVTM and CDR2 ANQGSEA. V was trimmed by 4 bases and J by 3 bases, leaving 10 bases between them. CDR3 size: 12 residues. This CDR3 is CSVAGELYEQYF. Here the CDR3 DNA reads TGCAGCGTTGCAGGGGAACTCTACGAGCAGTACTTC.

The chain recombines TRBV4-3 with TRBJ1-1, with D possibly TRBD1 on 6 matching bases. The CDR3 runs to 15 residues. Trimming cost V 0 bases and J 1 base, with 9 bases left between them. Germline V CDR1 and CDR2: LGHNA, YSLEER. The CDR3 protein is CASSQDSTGNTEAFF. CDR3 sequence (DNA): TGCGCCAGCAGCCAAGATTCGACAGGGAACACTGAAGCTTTCTTT.

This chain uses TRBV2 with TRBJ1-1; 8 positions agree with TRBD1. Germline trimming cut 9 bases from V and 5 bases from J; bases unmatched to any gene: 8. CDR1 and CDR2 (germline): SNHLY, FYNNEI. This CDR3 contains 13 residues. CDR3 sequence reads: CASQGAPGTEAFF. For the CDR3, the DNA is TGTGCCAGTCAGGGGGCTCCGGGTACTGAAGCTTTCTTT.

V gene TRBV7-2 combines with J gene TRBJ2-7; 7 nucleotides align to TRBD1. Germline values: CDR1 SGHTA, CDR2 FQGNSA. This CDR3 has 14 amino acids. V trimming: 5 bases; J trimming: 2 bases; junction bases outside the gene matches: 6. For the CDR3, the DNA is TGTGCCAGCAGCCCTACAGGGGCCGCCTACGAGCAGTACTTC. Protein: CASSPTGAAYEQYF.